One T cell receptor (beta chain) is described in this entry. Its antigen remains unidentified. This specimen belongs to a study of cytomegalovirus exposure and HLA in healthy donors. General study points: TCR beta sequences numbering roughly 16,000 were associated with HLA alleles at 0.05 false discovery rate in a later analysis. Many donors shared some public TCRs, even though most TCR sequences were rare. High specificity and sensitivity for cytomegalovirus status were reported for the classifier.

Trimming took 0 bases from V and 0 from J, leaving 12 bases between them. There are 17 residues in the CDR3. Per the germline V gene, CDR1 is SGHNT and CDR2 is YENEEA. Researchers ran the PCR with 60 Vbeta and 13 Jbeta primers. The repertoire was sequenced with immunoSEQ multiplex PCR; TCRdb's copy has only in-frame clones and lacks some. The sample includes fewer than 250,000 clones, around 76% of them seen just once. The TCR comes from a man aged 40-55 years in good health and CMV-seropositive. The sample consisted of PBMCs. The chain recombines TRBV11-3 with TRBJ1-5; D may be TRBD1 (5 bases). The CDR3 DNA sequence: TGTGCCAGCAGCTTAGACCGGACACGATATAGCAATCAGCCCCAGCATTTT. It encodes CASSLDRTRYSNQPQHF. The full variable domain, its missing parts supplied by reference TRBV11-3 and TRBJ1-5, is EAGVVQSPRYKIIEKKQPVAFWCNPISGHNTLYWYLQNLGQGPELLIRYENEEAVDDSQLPKDRFSAERLKGVDSTLKIQPAELGDSAVYLCASSLDRTRYSNQPQHFGDGTRLSIL.